This T cell receptor beta chain was found in a study of blood T cell repertoires in COVID-19. For the study at large: Samples taken during acute and convalescent COVID-19 were collected in the United States, Italy and Spain. The analysed material was cDNA or gDNA that came from T cells, B-cell-depleted T cells, or PBMCs.

Original processing notes: Amplification of reference gene primers provided the estimated nucleated cell counts. Profiling relied on immunoSEQ multiplex PCR, and the TCRdb table lists in-frame clones only, not all of them. V, J and clone size derive from that table, while D and trimming were established from the DNA sequence. The sample has 200,000 or so clones, about 90% seen once; the top ten hold 0.82%. Trimming removed 6 bases at V and 4 bases at J, with 7 bases between. There are 12 residues in the CDR3. Followed longitudinally, the Seattle patients had been enrolled during active infection. The clonotype comes from a man between 60 and 75 years old with COVID-19, enrolled during active disease. Sequencing was done on a sample of peripheral blood. The chain couples TRBV12-3 or TRBV12-4 to TRBJ1-3; D gene unclear. The CDR3 loop reads CASSRSGNTIYF. The CDR3 nucleotides are TGTGCCAGCAGCCGTTCGGGAAACACCATATATTTT.